This TCR beta chain was sequenced for a study of blood T cell repertoires in COVID-19. Study in general: Acute-phase and convalescent COVID-19 samples originated in the United States, Italy and Spain. Sample material is recorded as cDNA or gDNA derived from T cells, B-cell-depleted T cells, or PBMCs.

Trimming took 4 bases from V and 1 from J; bases not matched to a gene: 5. The CDR3 has 14 amino acids. Germline V gene lookup returns CDR1 SGDLS and CDR2 YYNGEE. Per the original methods: By means of reference gene primer amplification, nucleated cell counts were estimated. Sequencing used immunoSEQ multiplex PCR; TCRdb keeps in-frame clones, though not all of them. That table supplies the V and J calls and clone size; D and trimming were determined from the DNA. The sample shows approximately 190,000 clones, 80% of them seen only once. This chain connects TRBV9 to TRBJ2-7; 7 bases are a match to TRBD2. The sequenced material came from peripheral blood. This receptor was identified in a man in his 60s with acute or convalescent COVID-19. Here the CDR3 DNA reads TGTGCCAGCAGCACGGCTAGCGGTTCCTACGAGCAGTACTTC. It is translated as CASSTASGSYEQYF.